Shown below are 19 T cell receptor beta chains from a single sample sequenced in a study of cytomegalovirus exposure and HLA in healthy donors. Amplification used 60 Vbeta primers and 13 Jbeta primers. The method was immunoSEQ multiplex PCR; TCRdb's version includes in-frame clones alone and lacks a portion of them. The sample holds approximately 110,000 clones, 80% seen once. The sample comprised PBMCs. The receptors were sampled from a man in his thirties or forties in good health and CMV-seropositive.

This clone is a singleton in its sample. The genes are TRBV7-2 and TRBJ2-7, with 9 nucleotides matching TRBD1. The CDR3 consists of 15 residues. V lost 5 bases and J lost 1; bases outside the gene matches: 6. Germline V lookup: CDR1 SGHTA, CDR2 FQGNSA. This CDR3 is CASSLEDRGSYEQYF. The CDR3 DNA is TGTGCCAGCAGCCTAGAGGACAGGGGATCCTACGAGCAGTACTTC.

This clone occurred a few times. V usage is TRBV2 and J usage is TRBJ1-1, with unresolved D. The CDR3 spans 12 residues. Trimming pared 4 bases from V and 4 bases from J, leaving 7 bases between. Germline values: CDR1 SNHLY, CDR2 FYNNEI. The CDR3 DNA sequence: TGTGCCAGCAGTGGGGGAGGCACTGAAGCTTTCTTT. It specifies CASSGGGTEAFF.

The chain links TRBV19 to TRBJ1-1; 7 nucleotides line up with TRBD1. The CDR3 contains 14 residues. With 7 bases clipped from V and 0 bases from J, the junction kept 5 bases outside the gene matches. Germline V lookup: CDR1 LNHDA, CDR2 SQIVND (reference sequence). This chain's CDR3 is CASKVGQVNTEAFF. In DNA, the CDR3 is TGTGCCAGTAAAGTTGGACAGGTGAACACTGAAGCTTTCTTT.

The chain has TRBV10-3 and TRBJ1-2, with 7 bases that match TRBD1. The CDR3 length is 15 residues. Germline lookup yields CDR1 ENHRY and CDR2 SYGVKD. After removal of 10 bases from V and 2 bases from J, the junction contained 13 bases not matched to a gene. The CDR3, as DNA: TGTGCCACCCGCCTTGGAGGGGGCCTGAACTATGGCTACACCTTC. Amino acids: CATRLGGGLNYGYTF.

The CDR3 reads CASSVGQGGGGAKNIQYF. The CDR3 DNA is TGTGCCAGCAGCGTGGGACAGGGCGGCGGCGGGGCCAAAAACATTCAGTACTTC. The J gene is TRBJ2-4, the V gene TRBV11-2; 9 bases align to TRBD1. The ends lost 5 bases at V and 1 base at J; junction bases unmatched: 12. The CDR3 consists of 18 residues. Per germline, CDR1 SGHAT and CDR2 FQNNGV. Complete variable domain (other parts from reference TRBV11-2 and TRBJ2-4): EAGVAQSPRYKIIEKRQSVAFWCNPISGHATLYWYQQILGQGPKLLIQFQNNGVVDDSQLPKDRFSAERLKGVDSTLKIQPAKLEDSAVYLCASSVGQGGGGAKNIQYFGAGTRLSVL.

The chain is built from TRBV27 and TRBJ1-6; weak D call: TRBD1 (5 bases). V lost 3 bases and J lost 5, with 14 bases in between. Germline V CDR1 and CDR2: MNHEY, SMNVEV (reference sequence). The CDR3 is 16 amino acids. Written as DNA, the CDR3 is TGTGCCAGCAGTTTTCGGCAGGGTGGCCATAATTCACCCCTCCACTTT. As protein: CASSFRQGGHNSPLHF.

The chain links TRBV20-1 to TRBJ1-1; D uncertain. The CDR3 is 11 residues long. The ends were cut back, 3 bases at V and 4 bases at J, with 6 bases in the middle. The V gene's germline CDR1 is DFQATT and CDR2 SNEGSKA (reference sequence). The CDR3 sequence is CSASGRTEAFF. CDR3 nucleotide sequence: TGCAGTGCTAGTGGCCGCACTGAAGCTTTCTTT.

The V gene is TRBV30, the J gene TRBJ1-3, with D possibly being TRBD1 (5 bases). Germline CDR1 is GTSNPN and CDR2 is SVGIG (reference sequence). V was cut by 4 bases and J by 0 bases, with 7 bases left in between. The CDR3 totals 13 residues. CDR3 in DNA: TGTGCCTGGACGGGGGGCTCTGGAAACACCATATATTTT. Translated, it gives CAWTGGSGNTIYF. The full variable domain, with the rest looked up from reference TRBV30 and TRBJ1-3, is SQTIHQWPATLVQPVGSPLSLECTVEGTSNPNLYWYRQAAGRGLQLLFYSVGIGQISSEVPQNLSASRPQDRQFILSSKKLLLSDSGFYLCAWTGGSGNTIYFGEGSWLTVV.

The chain joins TRBV7-2 to TRBJ1-1, with D unresolved. Germline CDR1 is SGHTA and CDR2 is FQGNSA. This CDR3 is built from 13 residues. V was shortened by 3 bases and J by 4 bases, with 9 bases between the two germline ends. CDR3 region: CASSFYGTTEAFF. Here the CDR3 DNA reads TGTGCCAGCAGCTTTTACGGTACCACTGAAGCTTTCTTT.

V and J are TRBV6-1 and TRBJ2-3; tentatively, D is TRBD2 (6 bases). CDR3 length equals 10 residues. Germline V gene data show CDR1 as MNHNS and CDR2 as SASEGT. V was cut by 6 bases and J by 8 bases, with 6 bases left in between. The CDR3 sequence: CASRRGTQYF. For the CDR3, the DNA is TGTGCCAGCAGGCGGGGTACGCAGTATTTT.

The CDR3 region is CASSLMGGTEAFF. Written as DNA, the CDR3 is TGTGCCAGCAGTTTGATGGGGGGCACTGAAGCTTTCTTT. J is TRBJ1-1 and V is TRBV28; D is perhaps TRBD1 (5 bases). Trimming took 3 bases from V and 4 from J, leaving 9 bases between them. CDR1 MDHEN and CDR2 SYDVKM come from the germline V gene. The CDR3 has 13 residues.

The rearrangement joins TRBV6-1 to TRBJ2-3, with 7 bases aligning to TRBD2. The CDR3 has 17 amino acids. The V and J ends lost 4 bases and 0 bases, in that order; junction bases with no gene match: 10. Germline V gene data show CDR1 as MNHNS and CDR2 as SASEGT. CDR3 protein: CASSAAPWGGSTDTQYF. As DNA, the CDR3 is TGTGCCAGCAGTGCAGCTCCCTGGGGGGGAAGCACAGATACGCAGTATTTT.

This chain joins TRBV7-9 and TRBJ2-3, with D possibly being TRBD2 (5 bases). Germline CDR1 SEHNR, CDR2 FQNEAQ (reference sequence). This CDR3 region has 12 residues. V lost 4 bases and J lost 9, with 11 bases in between. Here the CDR3 reads CASSSPTRTQYF. In DNA, the CDR3 is TGTGCCAGCAGCTCCCCAACTAGAACGCAGTATTTT.

V usage is TRBV28 and J usage is TRBJ1-2; 10 nucleotides match TRBD1. V gave up 3 bases and J gave up 4 bases; unmatched junction bases: 2. The CDR3 consists of 14 residues. CDR1 and CDR2 from the germline V gene are MDHEN and SYDVKM. This CDR3 is CASSFRDRGYGYTF. CDR3 nucleotide sequence: TGTGCCAGCAGTTTCCGGGACAGGGGCTATGGCTACACCTTC.

The chain employs TRBV4-1 and TRBJ1-5; D is unclear. The CDR3 is 16 amino acids. From germline, CDR1 is MGHRA and CDR2 YSYEKL. V was trimmed by 0 bases and J by 4 bases, leaving 13 bases between them. This chain's CDR3 is CASSQEGGVTNQPQHF. The CDR3 coding sequence is TGCGCCAGCAGCCAAGAGGGCGGGGTCACAAATCAGCCCCAGCATTTT.

This rearrangement joins TRBV30 to TRBJ2-2; the D gene is possibly TRBD1 (5 bases). This CDR3 contains 15 residues. Germline-derived CDR1 and CDR2 are GTSNPN and SVGIG (reference sequence). Trimming took off 2 bases at V and 3 bases at J, with 13 bases between the two ends. CDR3 DNA sequence: TGTGCCTGGAGTATACAAGGGGCGGACACCGGGGAGCTGTTTTTT. It codes for CAWSIQGADTGELFF.

The chain employs TRBV4-3 and TRBJ2-3, with a weak D call TRBD1 (5 bases). The V and J ends lost 0 bases and 10 bases respectively, with 8 bases between them. Germline V gives CDR1 LGHNA, CDR2 YSLEER. The length of the CDR3 is 12 residues. For the CDR3, the DNA is TGCGCCAGCAGCCAAGATCAGGGTCCGCAGTATTTT. It encodes CASSQDQGPQYF.

V is TRBV11-2 and J is TRBJ1-2; 7 nucleotides agree with TRBD1. After removal of 5 bases from V and 4 bases from J, the junction contained 10 bases not matched to a gene. The CDR3 runs 15 residues. CDR1 is SGHAT, CDR2 FQNNGV, per germline. The CDR3 loop is CASSPLTGPPYGYTF. The DNA of the CDR3 is TGTGCCAGCAGCCCCCTGACAGGGCCGCCCTATGGCTACACCTTC. The whole variable domain, remainder taken from reference TRBV11-2 and TRBJ1-2, is EAGVAQSPRYKIIEKRQSVAFWCNPISGHATLYWYQQILGQGPKLLIQFQNNGVVDDSQLPKDRFSAERLKGVDSTLKIQPAKLEDSAVYLCASSPLTGPPYGYTFGSGTRLTVV.

V is TRBV7-9 and J is TRBJ1-2; the match to TRBD1 covers 9 bases. Germline CDR1 and CDR2: SEHNR and FQNEAQ (reference sequence). The CDR3 consists of 15 residues. V shed 5 bases, J shed 4 bases, and the junction held 8 bases outside the gene matches. The CDR3 region is CASSPKTGGFYGYTF. The CDR3 nucleotides are TGTGCCAGCAGCCCAAAGACAGGGGGGTTCTATGGCTACACCTTC.